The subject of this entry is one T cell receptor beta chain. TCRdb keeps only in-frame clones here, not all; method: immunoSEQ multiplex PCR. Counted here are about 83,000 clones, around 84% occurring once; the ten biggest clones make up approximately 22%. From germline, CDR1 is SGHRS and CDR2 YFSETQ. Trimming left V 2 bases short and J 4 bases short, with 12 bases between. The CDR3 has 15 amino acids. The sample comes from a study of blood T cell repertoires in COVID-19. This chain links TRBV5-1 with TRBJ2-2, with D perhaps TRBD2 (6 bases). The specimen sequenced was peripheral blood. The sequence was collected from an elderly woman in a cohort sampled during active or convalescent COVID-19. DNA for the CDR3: TGCGCCAGCAGCTTTAACCGGGAGACCACCGGGGAGCTGTTTTTT. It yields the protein CASSFNRETTGELFF.